One sample yielded the 18 T cell receptor beta chains listed below, sequenced in a study of T cell repertoires in cytomegalovirus infection. TCRdb reprocessed the reads with MiXCR, giving one entry per CDR3 protein. Among 700,000 to 850,000 distinct CDR3 sequences listed, 30% to 35% were seen once. Which antigens these TCRs recognize remains unknown. The input for sequencing was cultured CD8+ T cells from PBMCs, taken from culture after CMV antigen stimulation. These receptors were obtained from a human donor in good health (CMV status not recorded). Some clones in this sample may be carry-over from other donors' samples.

There are many counts of this clonotype. The chain carries TRBV7-8 and TRBJ2-1; no reliable D call. V lost 3 bases and J 3 bases, leaving 18 bases between the germline ends. The CDR3 contains 17 residues. Germline assignment: CDR1 SGHVS and CDR2 FQNEAQ. This CDR3 reads CASSFRFGDGLYNEQFF. As DNA, the CDR3 is TGTGCCAGCAGCTTTCGCTTTGGGGATGGGCTCTACAATGAGCAGTTCTTC.

This chain connects TRBV20-1 to TRBJ2-2; 13 nucleotides align to TRBD2. The V segment lost 1 base and the J segment 1 base; nucleotides outside the gene matches: 3. The CDR3 spans 17 residues. Germline V CDR1 and CDR2: DFQATT, SNEGSKA (reference sequence). The DNA of the CDR3 is TGCAGTGCTAGAGCGACTAGCGGGAGGTGGAACACCGGGGAGCTGTTTTTT. As protein: CSARATSGRWNTGELFF.

This clonotype was detected a few times. V and J are TRBV5-6 and TRBJ1-2; 7 bases map to TRBD1. Losses at the gene ends were 4 bases for V and 3 bases for J; bases not matched to a gene: 9. This CDR3 is 15 amino acids long. Germline values: CDR1 SGHDT, CDR2 YYEEEE. The CDR3 region has the DNA TGTGCCAGCAGCCCCCGACAGGGAATGTACTATGGCTACACCTTC. It codes for CASSPRQGMYYGYTF. Using reference TRBV5-6 and TRBJ1-2 for the parts outside the CDR3, the full variable domain is DAGVTQSPTHLIKTRGQQVTLRCSPKSGHDTVSWYQQALGQGPQFIFQYYEEEERQRGNFPDRFSGHQFPNYSSELNVNALLLGDSALYLCASSPRQGMYYGYTFGSGTRLTVV.

This clonotype was seen a handful of times. The gene calls are TRBV28 and TRBJ1-5; D uncertain. Germline V lookup: CDR1 MDHEN, CDR2 SYDVKM. The ends were cut back, 4 bases at V and 2 bases at J, with 12 bases in the middle. This CDR3 has 15 residues. For the CDR3, the DNA is TGTGCCAGCAGTTCCGACGGATTTGGCAATCAGCCCCAGCATTTT. Its protein is CASSSDGFGNQPQHF.

The chain employs TRBV7-9 and TRBJ2-2; D might be TRBD2 (5 bases). Trimming took 5 bases from V and 6 from J, leaving 13 bases between them. The CDR3 length is 14 residues. Germline CDR1 SEHNR, CDR2 FQNEAQ (reference sequence). CDR3: CASSPSGKAGELFF. In DNA form, the CDR3 reads TGTGCCAGCAGCCCATCGGGGAAAGCCGGGGAGCTGTTTTTT.

This clonotype has only a few counts. The rearrangement joins TRBV4-3 to TRBJ1-3, with D possibly TRBD1 on 5 matching bases. Germline CDR1 and CDR2: LGHNA and YSLEER. CDR3 length equals 16 residues. Trimming removed 2 bases at V and 8 bases at J, with 19 bases between. The CDR3 DNA follows: TGCGCCAGCAGCCAAACAGTCGGGGGGTCCGGGCACACCATATATTTT. Translating it yields CASSQTVGGSGHTIYF.

This clonotype showed up many times. The genes are TRBV7-8 and TRBJ1-2; D is ambiguous. Per germline, CDR1 SGHVS and CDR2 FQNEAQ. There are 15 residues in the CDR3. The germline V and J ends were trimmed by 1 base and 1 base, with 10 bases remaining between them. CDR3 residues: CASSLGAAVNYGYTF. DNA for the CDR3: TGTGCCAGCAGCTTAGGGGCAGCAGTTAACTATGGCTACACCTTC. Full variable domain (missing parts from reference TRBV7-8 and TRBJ1-2): GAGVSQSPRYKVAKRGQDVALRCDPISGHVSLFWYQQALGQGPEFLTYFQNEAQLDKSGLPSDRFFAERPEGSVSTLKIQRTQQEDSAVYLCASSLGAAVNYGYTFGSGTRLTVV.

The chain couples TRBV19 to TRBJ1-1; no clear D. This CDR3 comprises 13 residues. Germline V gene lookup returns CDR1 LNHDA and CDR2 SQIVND (reference sequence). The V and J ends lost 3 bases and 4 bases respectively, with 9 bases between them. The CDR3 DNA reads TGTGCCAGTAGTATGTTCACGGGCACTGAAGCTTTCTTT. This codes for CASSMFTGTEAFF. The whole variable domain, remainder taken from reference TRBV19 and TRBJ1-1, is DGGITQSPKYLFRKEGQNVTLSCEQNLNHDAMYWYRQDPGQGLRLIYYSQIVNDFQKGDIAEGYSVSREKKESFPLTVTSAQKNPTAFYLCASSMFTGTEAFFGQGTRLTVV.

This clonotype was detected only a few times. The rearrangement links TRBV7-3 to TRBJ1-1; D remains unclear. Trimming shortened V by 2 bases and J by 0 bases, and 13 bases separated the two germline ends. Germline V CDR1 and CDR2: SGHTA, FQGTGA. CDR3 size: 16 residues. CDR3 bases: TGTGCCAGCAGCTTACTACCGCCGGGCATGAACACTGAAGCTTTCTTT. Encoded protein: CASSLLPPGMNTEAFF.

The chain couples TRBV11-2 to TRBJ2-1; D is possibly TRBD2 (6 bases). The CDR3 length is 17 residues. Looked up from germline, CDR1 is SGHAT and CDR2 is FQNNGV. Trimming pared 3 bases from V and 5 bases from J, leaving 20 bases between. CDR3 DNA sequence: TGTGCCAGCAGCTTTCTATTTAGCGGTCTCATGGACAATGAGCAGTTCTTC. Translating it yields CASSFLFSGLMDNEQFF. The full variable domain, with the rest looked up from reference TRBV11-2 and TRBJ2-1, is EAGVAQSPRYKIIEKRQSVAFWCNPISGHATLYWYQQILGQGPKLLIQFQNNGVVDDSQLPKDRFSAERLKGVDSTLKIQPAKLEDSAVYLCASSFLFSGLMDNEQFFGPGTRLTVL.

The rearrangement joins TRBV20-1 to TRBJ2-1; D gene uncertain. Germline V lookup: CDR1 DFQATT, CDR2 SNEGSKA (reference sequence). V gave up 0 bases and J gave up 1 base, with 10 bases separating them. CDR3 length: 15 residues. CDR3 region: CSARDRAISYNEQFF. CDR3 sequence (DNA): TGCAGTGCTAGAGACCGGGCCATATCCTACAATGAGCAGTTCTTC.

The chain combines TRBV7-9 with TRBJ2-3; D unresolved. The CDR3 has 16 residues. In germline, CDR1 is SEHNR, CDR2 FQNEAQ (reference sequence). Trimming removed 1 base at V and 2 bases at J, with 13 bases between. The CDR3, as DNA: TGTGCCAGCAGCTTAGATACCCAGTTACTCACAGATACGCAGTATTTT. Amino acid sequence: CASSLDTQLLTDTQYF. The whole variable domain, remainder taken from reference TRBV7-9 and TRBJ2-3, is DTGVSQNPRHKITKRGQNVTFRCDPISEHNRLYWYRQTLGQGPEFLTYFQNEAQLEKSRLLSDRFSAERPKGSFSTLEIQRTEQGDSAMYLCASSLDTQLLTDTQYFGPGTRLTVL.

This rearrangement joins TRBV27 to TRBJ2-1; D not resolved. V was shortened by 0 bases and J by 5 bases, with 11 bases between the two germline ends. The CDR3 contains 15 residues. CDR1 and CDR2 from the germline V gene are MNHEY and SMNVEV (reference sequence). The CDR3 bases are TGTGCCAGCAGTTTATCCGGCGCCCTCGACAATGAGCAGTTCTTC. Translation: CASSLSGALDNEQFF.

This clonotype was found a few times. The chain links TRBV6-5 to TRBJ1-2, with TRBD1 matching 9 bases. Losses at the gene ends were 5 bases for V and 6 bases for J; bases not matched to a gene: 4. In germline, CDR1 is MNHEY, CDR2 SVGAGI. The CDR3 consists of 13 residues. CDR3 bases: TGTGCCAGCAGTCTACAGGGGGCCGATGGCTACACCTTC. It encodes CASSLQGADGYTF.

V is TRBV28 and J is TRBJ1-2, with TRBD1 as a possible D gene (5 bases). V lost 1 base and J 10 bases, leaving 16 bases between the germline ends. The V gene's germline CDR1 is MDHEN and CDR2 SYDVKM. This CDR3 contains 14 residues. The CDR3 coding sequence is TGTGCCAGCAGTTTATCGGTTGGGGCTATCGACTACACCTTC. It codes for CASSLSVGAIDYTF.

This clonotype has only a few counts. J is TRBJ2-3 and V is TRBV7-6; maybe TRBD1 (6 bases). The CDR3 extends over 16 amino acids. The germline V and J ends were trimmed by 5 bases and 2 bases, with 17 bases remaining between them. Germline CDR1 reads SGHVS; CDR2 reads FNYEAQ. The CDR3 coding sequence is TGTGCCAGCAGCGCGGACAGTTCGCTGTTCACAGATACGCAGTATTTT. Encoded protein: CASSADSSLFTDTQYF. The complete variable domain, with remaining parts taken from reference TRBV7-6 and TRBJ2-3, reads GAGVSQSPRYKVTKRGQDVALRCDPISGHVSLYWYRQALGQGPEFLTYFNYEAQQDKSGLPNDRFSAERPEGSISTLTIQRTEQRDSAMYRCASSADSSLFTDTQYFGPGTRLTVL.

V gene TRBV19 combines with J gene TRBJ1-1; the D is unclear. V lost 5 bases to trimming and J lost 0 bases, with 19 bases between them. From germline, CDR1 is LNHDA and CDR2 SQIVND (reference sequence). CDR3 size: 17 residues. The CDR3 spells CASSPYEREGMNTEAFF. CDR3 in DNA: TGTGCCAGTAGTCCCTACGAACGGGAAGGGATGAACACTGAAGCTTTCTTT.

The chain recombines TRBV10-3 with TRBJ2-3; tentatively, D is TRBD2 (6 bases). From germline, CDR1 is ENHRY and CDR2 SYGVKD. This CDR3 is 14 amino acids long. V lost 6 bases, J lost 1 base, and 11 bases lay in between. In nucleotides, the CDR3 is TGTGCCATCAGCCTAGCGCCCCGCACAGATACGCAGTATTTT. This gives the protein CAISLAPRTDTQYF.